One and the same sample provided the 18 T cell receptor beta chains below, sequenced in a study of regulatory T cells in long-lasting Graves disease. CDR3-region Arm-PCR and iRepertoire HTBI primers produced the TCR beta libraries. TCRdb reprocessed the multiplex PCR reads via MiXCR and lists one record per CDR3 protein. The sample holds 400,000 to 500,000 distinct CDR3 sequences; about 21% are singletons and the top ten take approximately 15%. Stated time point: persistent/refractory GD, antithyroid drugs over 5 years with positive TRAb. TCR sequences were obtained from RNA taken from PBMCs. The material was peripheral blood mononuclear cells (PBMCs), obtained when the disease was refractory, from a patient treated with antithyroid drugs. The origin of the receptors is a female donor with Graves disease.

This clonotype was counted many times. The chain uses TRBV2 and TRBJ1-2; no clear D. Between the trimmed V and J ends, which lost 0 bases and 5 bases, there was a span of 7 bases. CDR3 length: 13 residues. The germline CDR1 and CDR2 sequences are SNHLY and FYNNEI. CDR3 amino acids: CASSEAAVYGYTF. CDR3 in DNA: TGTGCCAGCAGTGAAGCGGCAGTTTATGGCTACACCTTC.

In its sample, this clonotype was seen many times. This chain uses TRBV6-5 with TRBJ2-6; possibly TRBD1 or TRBD2 for D (5 bases each). V was trimmed by 3 bases and J by 4 bases, leaving 10 bases between them. CDR1 and CDR2 (germline): MNHEY, SVGAGI. This CDR3 region has 15 residues. The CDR3 nucleotides read TGTGCCAGCAGTTATTCAGGGACCGGGGCCAACGTCCTGACTTTC. This gives the protein CASSYSGTGANVLTF.

CDR3: CASSLVGRPQETQYF. The CDR3 DNA follows: TGCGCCAGCAGCTTGGTAGGGAGGCCCCAAGAGACCCAGTACTTC. The rearrangement joins TRBV5-1 to TRBJ2-5; perhaps TRBD2 as D (6 bases). Germline lookup yields CDR1 SGHRS and CDR2 YFSETQ. This CDR3 has 15 amino acids. V gave up 0 bases and J gave up 1 base, with 10 bases separating them.

Notes on this clonotype: A read error is possible here, since a much larger clone lies one base away. The gene calls are TRBV6-1 and TRBJ1-3; D remains ambiguous. This CDR3 comprises 14 residues. Germline V CDR1 and CDR2: MNHNS, SASEGT. V shed 5 bases and J shed 9 bases, with 17 bases lying between them. As DNA, the CDR3 is TGTGCCAGCAGTAAACTCGACCGTCCTAGCACCATATATTTT. Its translation: CASSKLDRPSTIYF.

This clonotype was observed many times. This chain links TRBV2 with TRBJ1-2; D unclear. Deletions cut 3 bases from V and 5 bases from J, with 7 bases between. The germline V gene has CDR1 SNHLY and CDR2 FYNNEI. This CDR3 contains 12 residues. The CDR3 protein is CASSDGVYGYTF. The CDR3 coding sequence is TGTGCCAGCAGTGACGGCGTATATGGCTACACCTTC.

This clonotype was detected ten times or more. The genes are TRBV20-1 and TRBJ2-2, with D possibly being TRBD2 (5 bases). The CDR3 is made up of 14 amino acids. V gave up 6 bases and J gave up 3 bases, with 14 bases separating them. Germline V gene data show CDR1 as DFQATT and CDR2 as SNEGSKA (reference sequence). The CDR3 protein is CSAERRGYTGELFF. The CDR3 DNA sequence: TGCAGTGCCGAGAGGCGAGGGTACACCGGGGAGCTGTTTTTT.

This chain links TRBV20-1 with TRBJ1-5, with 8 bases identical to TRBD1. Per the germline V gene, CDR1 is DFQATT and CDR2 is SNEGSKA (reference sequence). This CDR3 is 12 amino acids long. CDR3 DNA sequence: TGCAGCGCGGGGGACAGGAATCAGCCCCAGCATTTT. Translating gives CSAGDRNQPQHF.

This clonotype has a single count. A read error may be the cause here, since a much bigger clone is one base away. This chain connects TRBV12-3 or TRBV12-4 to TRBJ2-2; D may match TRBD1 or TRBD2 (6 bases each). The CDR3 extends over 15 amino acids. The CDR3 reads CACSRGGSTTGELFF. The CDR3 region has the DNA TGTGCCTGCAGCCGAGGGGGGAGCACCACCGGGGAGCTGTTTTTT.

This clonotype was seen ten or more times. The chain combines TRBV6-5 with TRBJ2-5; possible D gene TRBD1, 5 bases. Germline V gene data show CDR1 as MNHEY and CDR2 as SVGAGI. The CDR3 has 16 residues. V lost 0 bases, J lost 0 bases, and 11 bases lay in between. CDR3 in amino acids: CASSYSMGRDQETQYF. CDR3 coding DNA: TGTGCCAGCAGTTACTCGATGGGCAGGGACCAAGAGACCCAGTACTTC.

This clonotype was detected ten times or more. This CDR3 is CASSTGPPYEQYF. The CDR3 DNA reads TGTGCCAGCAGCACCGGGCCTCCCTACGAGCAGTACTTC. This chain uses TRBV11-2 with TRBJ2-7; D gene uncertain. The CDR3 has 13 amino acids. Germline loops: CDR1 SGHAT, CDR2 FQNNGV. V was trimmed by 5 bases and J by 2 bases, leaving 10 bases between them.

A few counts support this clonotype. This chain links TRBV28 with TRBJ2-4; D is tentatively TRBD1 or TRBD2 (5 bases each). The CDR3 totals 15 residues. V lost 5 bases to trimming and J lost 12 bases, with 23 bases between them. Germline assignment: CDR1 MDHEN and CDR2 SYDVKM. This chain's CDR3 is CASSKQVGTPRTQYF. The DNA for the CDR3 is TGTGCCAGCAGTAAGCAAGTAGGGACCCCCCGGACTCAGTACTTC.

The sample holds many counts of this clonotype. The chain links TRBV12-3 or TRBV12-4 to TRBJ1-1; D gene unclear. This CDR3 comprises 14 residues. The germline V and J ends were trimmed by 3 bases and 1 base, with 9 bases remaining between them. The CDR3 coding sequence is TGTGCCAGCAGTTTGAGCCAGACGAACACTGAAGCTTTCTTT. Amino acid sequence: CASSLSQTNTEAFF.

The chain links TRBV7-9 to TRBJ1-1; no clear D gene. With 1 base removed from V and 1 base from J, the gap between germline ends came to 7 bases. Germline V gene data show CDR1 as SEHNR and CDR2 as FQNEAQ (reference sequence). The CDR3 has 14 amino acids. The CDR3 region has the DNA TGTGCCAGCAGCTTAGGTTCCCAGAACACTGAAGCTTTCTTT. This encodes CASSLGSQNTEAFF.

The table lists this clonotype with a few counts. The genes are TRBV3-1 and TRBJ1-2, with D perhaps matching TRBD1 (5 bases). CDR3 length: 17 amino acids. Germline CDR1 LGHDT, CDR2 YNNKEL (reference sequence). V lost 1 base and J lost 0, with 15 bases in between. The CDR3 region is CASSQGHSPTANYGYTF. DNA for the CDR3: TGTGCCAGCAGCCAAGGACACTCACCGACAGCTAACTATGGCTACACCTTC.

This clonotype appeared once. A read error is possible here, since a much larger clone lies one base away. CDR3 bases: TGCAGTGCTGGGACAGGGGGCGAAAAACTGGTTTTT. Translated, it gives CSAGTGGEKLVF. The chain carries TRBV20-1 and TRBJ1-4; 12 bases map to TRBD1. Per the germline V gene, CDR1 is DFQATT and CDR2 is SNEGSKA (reference sequence). The CDR3 has 12 residues.

The chain has TRBV28 and TRBJ2-6; tentative D call: TRBD1 (5 bases). Germline V gene data show CDR1 as MDHEN and CDR2 as SYDVKM. The CDR3 spans 17 residues. The V gene lost 4 bases and the J gene lost 0 bases, with 13 bases spanning the gap. The CDR3 nucleotides are TGTGCCAGCAGTTCGACGCAGACAGCCTCTGGGGCCAACGTCCTGACTTTC. Translating it yields CASSSTQTASGANVLTF.

This clonotype was seen only a few times. This chain uses TRBV13 with TRBJ2-7; 10 nucleotides agree with TRBD2. The germline CDR1 and CDR2 sequences are PRHDT and FYEKMQ (reference sequence). The V segment lost 1 base and the J segment 3 bases; nucleotides outside the gene matches: 3. The CDR3 contains 15 residues. The CDR3 region is CASSLAGLAVYEQYF. DNA for the CDR3: TGTGCCAGCAGCTTAGCAGGACTAGCGGTCTACGAGCAGTACTTC.

In this sample, this clonotype turned up a few times. This chain connects TRBV7-9 to TRBJ1-5; no firm D call. Trimming cost V 5 bases and J 0 bases, with 8 bases left between them. Germline CDR1 and CDR2: SEHNR and FQNEAQ (reference sequence). The CDR3 spans 14 residues. Here the CDR3 DNA reads TGTGCCAGCAGCCACGGGAATAGCAATCAGCCCCAGCATTTT. Its protein is CASSHGNSNQPQHF.